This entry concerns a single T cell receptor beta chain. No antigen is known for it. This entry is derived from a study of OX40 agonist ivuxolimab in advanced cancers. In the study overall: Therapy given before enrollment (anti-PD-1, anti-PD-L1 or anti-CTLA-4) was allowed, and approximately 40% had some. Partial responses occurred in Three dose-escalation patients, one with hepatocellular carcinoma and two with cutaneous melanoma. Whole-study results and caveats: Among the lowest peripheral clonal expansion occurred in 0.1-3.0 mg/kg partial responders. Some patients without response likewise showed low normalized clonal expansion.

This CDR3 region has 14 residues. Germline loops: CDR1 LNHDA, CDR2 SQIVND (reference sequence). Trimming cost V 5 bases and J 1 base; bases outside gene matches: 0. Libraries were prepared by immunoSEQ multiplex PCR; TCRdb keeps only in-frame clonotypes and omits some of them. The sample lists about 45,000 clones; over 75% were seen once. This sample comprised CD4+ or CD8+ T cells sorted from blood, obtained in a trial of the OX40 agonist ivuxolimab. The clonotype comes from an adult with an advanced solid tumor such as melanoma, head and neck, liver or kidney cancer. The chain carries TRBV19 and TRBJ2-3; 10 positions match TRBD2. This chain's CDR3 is CASSLAGGTDTQYF. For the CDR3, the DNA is TGTGCCAGTAGTCTAGCGGGGGGCACAGATACGCAGTATTTT.